This passage covers 15 T cell receptor beta chains from one sample sequenced in a study of regulatory T cells in long-lasting Graves disease. CDR3 regions were amplified by Arm-PCR using iRepertoire HTBI primers to build TCR beta libraries. Each CDR3 protein gets one entry after TCRdb re-called the multiplex PCR reads with MiXCR. The profile shows about 660,000 distinct CDR3 sequences, roughly 30% of them singletons. Time point meaning: persistent/refractory GD, antithyroid drugs over 5 years with positive TRAb. RNA extracted from PBMCs served as the sequencing template. The sample was peripheral blood mononuclear cells (PBMCs), taken when the disease was refractory, from a patient treated with antithyroid drugs. These receptors came from a female donor with Graves disease.

This clonotype appeared a few times. The genes are TRBV10-3 and TRBJ2-7; 8 bases fit TRBD2. The V and J ends lost 6 bases and 3 bases, in that order; junction bases with no gene match: 7. CDR1 and CDR2 from the germline V gene are ENHRY and SYGVKD. The CDR3 consists of 14 residues. CDR3 coding DNA: TGTGCCATCAGGGACATAGCGGGAAACTACGAGCAGTACTTC. It yields the protein CAIRDIAGNYEQYF.

This chain connects TRBV10-3 to TRBJ2-7, with 7 bases fitting TRBD1. The J segment lost 3 bases and the V segment lost 7 bases, leaving 6 bases of the junction unmatched. Germline CDR1 and CDR2: ENHRY and SYGVKD. This CDR3 spans 13 amino acids. The CDR3 DNA is TGTGCCATCACCAGGACAGGCAACTACGAGCAGTACTTC. It translates to CAITRTGNYEQYF.

The chain joins TRBV29-1 to TRBJ1-1; maybe TRBD1 (6 bases). There are 13 residues in the CDR3. The germline V gene has CDR1 SQVTM and CDR2 ANQGSEA. Deletions cut 4 bases from V and 3 bases from J, with 12 bases between. CDR3 coding DNA: TGCAGCGTTGTATCGGGGGCACACACTGAAGCTTTCTTT. Amino acids: CSVVSGAHTEAFF. Full variable domain (remainder filled in from reference TRBV29-1 and TRBJ1-1): SAVISQKPSRDICQRGTSLTIQCQVDSQVTMMFWYRQQPGQSLTLIATANQGSEATYESGFVIDKFPISRPNLTFSTLTVSNMSPEDSSIYLCSVVSGAHTEAFFGQGTRLTVV.

The chain couples TRBV27 to TRBJ1-1; tentative D call: TRBD1 (5 bases). The V gene lost 3 bases and the J gene lost 2 bases, with 10 bases spanning the gap. Germline V gene lookup returns CDR1 MNHEY and CDR2 SMNVEV (reference sequence). The CDR3 loop spans 14 amino acids. The CDR3 sequence: CASSFWGTNTEAFF. In DNA form, the CDR3 reads TGTGCCAGCAGTTTTTGGGGGACTAACACTGAAGCTTTCTTT.

The chain combines TRBV27 with TRBJ2-1; TRBD1 matches at 8 bases. The V gene end was trimmed by 3 bases and the J gene end by 2 bases; junction bases not matched to a gene: 6. This CDR3 has 16 amino acids. Germline CDR1 and CDR2: MNHEY and SMNVEV (reference sequence). Written as DNA, the CDR3 is TGTGCCAGCAGTTTCGACAGGGGTCCGACCTACAATGAGCAGTTCTTC. It translates to CASSFDRGPTYNEQFF.

The chain employs TRBV13 and TRBJ2-5; D is uncertain. The CDR3 is made up of 15 amino acids. Germline V gene data show CDR1 as PRHDT and CDR2 as FYEKMQ (reference sequence). V gave up 6 bases and J gave up 4 bases, with 18 bases separating them. As DNA, the CDR3 is TGTGCCAGCAGTCCTTCCGGGTCGGCTCCAGAGACCCAGTACTTC. As protein: CASSPSGSAPETQYF.

To note about this clonotype: A much larger clone lies one base from this, so it may be a read error. V and J are TRBV27 and TRBJ1-2; D ambiguous. V lost 6 bases and J lost 3, with 20 bases in between. The CDR3 consists of 16 residues. The germline V gene encodes CDR1 MNHEY and CDR2 SMNVEV (reference sequence). DNA of the CDR3: TGTGCCAGCAGATCTCGAGGGATCAGTGAGGACTATGGCTACACCTTC. Amino acids: CASRSRGISEDYGYTF.

The chain links TRBV29-1 to TRBJ1-1; possibly TRBD1 for D (5 bases). V shed 4 bases and J shed 9 bases, with 12 bases lying between them. Germline values: CDR1 SQVTM, CDR2 ANQGSEA. The CDR3 covers 11 residues. The CDR3, as DNA: TGCAGCGTTGCCGGGACGGGAAAAGCTTTCTTT. The encoded protein is CSVAGTGKAFF.

This clonotype was seen at least ten times. This rearrangement joins TRBV2 to TRBJ2-5, with D perhaps TRBD1 (7 bases). With 1 base removed from V and 1 base from J, the gap between germline ends came to 13 bases. The CDR3 spans 16 residues. CDR1 SNHLY and CDR2 FYNNEI come from the germline V gene. The CDR3 is CASSEVRQGGQETQYF. For the CDR3, the DNA is TGTGCCAGCAGTGAAGTCCGACAGGGAGGCCAAGAGACCCAGTACTTC. The entire variable domain, with the rest obtained from reference TRBV2 and TRBJ2-5, is as follows: EPEVTQTPSHQVTQMGQEVILRCVPISNHLYFYWYRQILGQKVEFLVSFYNNEISEKSEIFDDQFSVERPDGSNFTLKIRSTKLEDSAMYFCASSEVRQGGQETQYFGPGTRLLVL.

This sequence joins TRBV12-5 and TRBJ1-4; weak D call: TRBD1 (6 bases). CDR3 length: 14 amino acids. V was shortened by 6 bases and J by 8 bases, with 16 bases between the two germline ends. In germline, CDR1 is LGHNT, CDR2 FRNRAP. CDR3 region: CASGPGASAEKLFF. For the CDR3, the DNA is TGTGCTAGTGGCCCGGGGGCGTCCGCGGAAAAACTGTTTTTT.

This clonotype was detected a few times. The chain carries TRBV6-2 or TRBV6-3 and TRBJ2-7; D is undetermined. CDR3 length equals 13 residues. The ends were cut back, 2 bases at V and 2 bases at J, with 7 bases in the middle. Germline-derived CDR1 and CDR2 are MNHEY and SVGEGT. CDR3 nucleotides: TGTGCCAGCAGTTACGACTCTACCTACGAGCAGTACTTC. Translation gives CASSYDSTYEQYF.

The V and J genes are TRBV5-4 and TRBJ2-7; the D is unclear. V lost 2 bases and J 1 base, leaving 7 bases between the germline ends. The CDR3 runs to 13 residues. CDR1 and CDR2 from the germline V gene are SGHNT and YYREEE (reference sequence). The CDR3 reads CASSFPRSYEQYF. The CDR3 DNA reads TGTGCCAGCAGCTTCCCACGATCCTACGAGCAGTACTTC.

This clonotype was seen more than once but under ten times. The junction departs from the called germline gene at one end, perhaps through a read error. The chain links TRBV27 to TRBJ2-2; tentative D call: TRBD1 (6 bases). This CDR3 has 16 residues. Germline V gives CDR1 MNHEY, CDR2 SMNVEV (reference sequence). CDR3 residues: CASSLRQGYNTGELFF. CDR3 nucleotides: TGTGCCAGCAGTTTACGGCAGGGGTACAACACCGGGGAGTTGTTTTTT.

This clonotype was detected ten times or more. The chain couples TRBV6-1 to TRBJ1-2, with D possibly TRBD1 on 5 matching bases. Germline V gene lookup returns CDR1 MNHNS and CDR2 SASEGT. Trimming pared 4 bases from V and 2 bases from J, leaving 8 bases between. The CDR3 has 13 amino acids. The CDR3 loop is CASSVTENYGYTF. CDR3 bases: TGTGCCAGCAGTGTGACAGAGAACTATGGCTACACCTTC.

In regard to this clonotype: Possible read error: a much larger clone is one base away. The V and J genes are TRBV6-5 and TRBJ1-1; the D gene is possibly TRBD1 (6 bases). CDR1 MNHEY and CDR2 SVGAGI come from the germline V gene. The CDR3 extends over 13 amino acids. The CDR3: CASSYSRDTEASF. The CDR3 DNA sequence: TGTGCCAGCAGTTACTCAAGGGACACTGAAGCTTCCTTT.